The 14 T cell receptor beta chains in this list originate from one sample, sequenced in a study of blood T cell repertoires in COVID-19. The assay was immunoSEQ multiplex PCR, and TCRdb's table has in-frame clones only and misses some. The table records 110,000 or so clones, 80% to 90% of them present only once. The source material was peripheral blood. These receptors were obtained from a human donor with acute or convalescent COVID-19. The donor label of this sample is uncertain.

This clone occurred a few times. The chain carries TRBV19 and TRBJ1-1; 9 nucleotides match TRBD1. CDR1 is LNHDA and CDR2 is SQIVND in the germline V gene (reference sequence). Trimming removed 5 bases from V and 5 bases from J; junction bases left unmatched: 6. The CDR3 extends over 14 amino acids. CDR3 amino acids: CASSPGQGWTEAFF. CDR3 sequence (DNA): TGTGCCAGTAGTCCGGGACAGGGTTGGACTGAAGCTTTCTTT.

V is TRBV28 and J is TRBJ1-1; D is unresolved. CDR3 length: 14 amino acids. With 1 base removed from V and 3 bases from J, the gap between germline ends came to 9 bases. Germline V gene lookup returns CDR1 MDHEN and CDR2 SYDVKM. The CDR3 sequence is CASSLYAGYTEAFF. The CDR3 DNA reads as TGTGCCAGCAGTTTATATGCGGGCTACACTGAAGCTTTCTTT.

The rearrangement links TRBV4-3 to TRBJ2-5; 14 positions agree with TRBD2. This CDR3 spans 18 amino acids. The germline CDR1 and CDR2 sequences are LGHNA and YSLEER. The ends lost 2 bases at V and 5 bases at J; junction bases unmatched: 10. CDR3 in amino acids: CASSQPGLAGEGGETQYF. In nucleotides, the CDR3 is TGCGCCAGCAGCCAACCGGGACTAGCGGGAGAAGGAGGTGAGACCCAGTACTTC.

The V call is TRBV27, the J call TRBJ2-7, with D perhaps matching TRBD1 (5 bases). The V gene lost 2 bases and the J gene lost 2 bases, with 10 bases spanning the gap. The germline CDR1 and CDR2 sequences are MNHEY and SMNVEV (reference sequence). The CDR3 length is 14 residues. CDR3 nucleotide sequence: TGTGCCAGCAGTTTAGCTAGGGGCGCCTACGAGCAGTACTTC. Encoded protein: CASSLARGAYEQYF.

This chain uses TRBV10-3 with TRBJ1-2; 8 bases are a match to TRBD1. Germline CDR1 ENHRY, CDR2 SYGVKD. The CDR3 extends over 15 amino acids. The V segment lost 3 bases and the J segment 3 bases; nucleotides outside the gene matches: 6. This chain's CDR3 is CAISDPGQGHYGYTF. Written as DNA, the CDR3 is TGTGCCATCAGTGACCCCGGACAGGGTCACTATGGCTACACCTTC.

The J gene is TRBJ1-6, the V gene TRBV9; 7 nucleotides align to TRBD1. The CDR3 loop spans 16 amino acids. Germline CDR1 is SGDLS and CDR2 is YYNGEE. The V segment lost 2 bases and the J segment 5 bases; nucleotides outside the gene matches: 7. The CDR3: CASSVFGDSDNSPLHF. In DNA, the CDR3 is TGTGCCAGCAGCGTCTTTGGGGACAGTGATAATTCACCCCTCCACTTT. The full variable domain, with the rest looked up from reference TRBV9 and TRBJ1-6, is DSGVTQTPKHLITATGQRVTLRCSPRSGDLSVYWYQQSLDQGLQFLIQYYNGEERAKGNILERFSAQQFPDLHSELNLSSLELGDSALYFCASSVFGDSDNSPLHFGNGTRLTVT.

The chain links TRBV7-3 to TRBJ2-3, with D perhaps TRBD1 (5 bases). CDR1 and CDR2 (germline): SGHTA, FQGTGA. The CDR3 is 12 residues long. Trimming left V 1 base short and J 9 bases short, with 8 bases between. The CDR3 here is CASSLIGETQYF. The CDR3 coding sequence is TGTGCCAGCAGCTTAATAGGGGAAACGCAGTATTTT.

Turning to this clone: Compared with germline, one end of the junction differs, possibly owing to a read error. The chain is built from TRBV28 and TRBJ1-1; D perhaps matches TRBD1 (5 bases). This CDR3 has 11 amino acids. Germline V gene data show CDR1 as MDHEN and CDR2 as SYDVKM. The CDR3 DNA reads TGTGCCAGCAGTTTAGAGGGGAGGAGGCTCTTT. Encoded protein: CASSLEGRRLF.

This chain connects TRBV6-4 to TRBJ1-1; D gene uncertain. The germline V gene encodes CDR1 MRHNA and CDR2 SNTAGT. V gave up 3 bases and J gave up 1 base, with 6 bases separating them. The CDR3 extends over 13 amino acids. CDR3 sequence (DNA): TGTGCCAGCAGTGAGTTCAGGAACACTGAAGCTTTCTTT. Translation gives CASSEFRNTEAFF.

This chain uses TRBV5-4 with TRBJ1-1, with D unclear. CDR1 SGHNT and CDR2 YYREEE come from the germline V gene (reference sequence). The ends were cut back, 2 bases at V and 1 base at J, with 6 bases in the middle. This CDR3 is 13 amino acids long. CDR3: CASSFSQNTEAFF. DNA for the CDR3: TGTGCCAGCAGCTTTTCACAGAACACTGAAGCTTTCTTT. The whole variable domain, filled in from reference TRBV5-4 and TRBJ1-1, reads ETGVTQSPTHLIKTRGQQVTLRCSSQSGHNTVSWYQQALGQGPQFIFQYYREEENGRGNFPPRFSGLQFPNYSSELNVNALELDDSALYLCASSFSQNTEAFFGQGTRLTVV.

This clone was seen a handful of times. The chain couples TRBV2 to TRBJ1-2; D unclear. The CDR3 is 12 amino acids. Germline-derived CDR1 and CDR2 are SNHLY and FYNNEI. Trimming pared 2 bases from V and 8 bases from J, leaving 9 bases between. The CDR3 DNA is TGTGCCAGCAGTGAATTGGGAGGGGGCTACACCTTC. Residues: CASSELGGGYTF. The whole variable domain, remainder taken from reference TRBV2 and TRBJ1-2, is EPEVTQTPSHQVTQMGQEVILRCVPISNHLYFYWYRQILGQKVEFLVSFYNNEISEKSEIFDDQFSVERPDGSNFTLKIRSTKLEDSAMYFCASSELGGGYTFGSGTRLTVV.

The chain is built from TRBV29-1 and TRBJ1-2, with D perhaps matching TRBD1 (5 bases). Per the germline V gene, CDR1 is SQVTM and CDR2 is ANQGSEA. V lost 5 bases and J lost 4, with 14 bases in between. This CDR3 spans 13 amino acids. The CDR3 loop reads CSVYNRNTYGYTF. CDR3 DNA sequence: TGCAGCGTTTATAACAGGAATACCTATGGCTACACCTTC.

The chain has TRBV28 and TRBJ1-2; maybe TRBD1 (6 bases). Per the germline V gene, CDR1 is MDHEN and CDR2 is SYDVKM. The V gene lost 6 bases and the J gene lost 1 base, with 21 bases spanning the gap. This CDR3 contains 17 residues. The CDR3 sequence is CASRPGTQTHYNYGYTF. The CDR3 coding sequence is TGTGCCAGCAGGCCCGGGACACAGACTCACTATAACTATGGCTACACCTTC.

This clone was found once. The V and J genes are TRBV28 and TRBJ2-3; 9 nucleotides match TRBD1. Per the germline V gene, CDR1 is MDHEN and CDR2 is SYDVKM. The CDR3 is made up of 19 amino acids. V trimming: 3 bases; J trimming: 0 bases; junction bases outside the gene matches: 13. The CDR3 loop reads CASSFPGTGWAPSTDTQYF. CDR3 DNA sequence: TGTGCCAGCAGTTTCCCAGGGACAGGGTGGGCTCCTAGCACAGATACGCAGTATTTT.